Sequencing of this T cell receptor (beta chain) was carried out in a study of T cell changes during pregnancy in multiple sclerosis. Profiled with immunoSEQ multiplex PCR; TCRdb holds only in-frame clones, not every one. The data contain tens of thousands of clones, around 92% of them singletons. The V gene's germline CDR1 is MNHNY and CDR2 SVGAGI (reference sequence). This CDR3 has 14 residues. V was clipped by 2 bases and J by 5 bases; unmatched bases: 3. The specimen comprised peripheral blood, sampled after pregnancy. The source of this sequence is a female donor in good health, enrolled as a control in a pregnancy study. The V call is TRBV6-6, the J call TRBJ2-3, with 8 bases identical to TRBD2. In nucleotides, the CDR3 is TGTGCCAGCAGTTACAGGGGACTAGAAGATACGCAGTATTTT. Encoded protein: CASSYRGLEDTQYF.